This entry is about one T cell receptor beta chain. Its antigen is still unknown. This entry belongs to a study of cytomegalovirus exposure and HLA in healthy donors. 60 Vbeta and 13 Jbeta primers were used in PCR. The table came from immunoSEQ multiplex PCR; TCRdb's copy has only in-frame clones and leaves some out. Altogether about 160,000 clones are present, 86% being singletons, with the ten largest covering under 2%. Study-wide results and limits: In a later analysis, DRB1 alleles had the most associated TCRs; HLA-C alleles the fewest. Later analysis identified several of the most significant clusters that appeared linked to common viral pathogens.

It was healthy bone marrow donors who served as donors. The specimen sequenced was PBMCs. The TCR was taken from a woman under 30 in good health and CMV-seronegative.

The CDR3 DNA sequence: TGTGCCTGGAGTGTATTCGACTTCAACACTGAAGCTTTCTTT. Translating gives CAWSVFDFNTEAFF. The chain recombines TRBV30 with TRBJ1-1; D is undetermined. The CDR3 is 14 amino acids. Trimming removed 0 bases at V and 2 bases at J, with 10 bases between. Germline-derived CDR1 and CDR2 are GTSNPN and SVGIG (reference sequence).